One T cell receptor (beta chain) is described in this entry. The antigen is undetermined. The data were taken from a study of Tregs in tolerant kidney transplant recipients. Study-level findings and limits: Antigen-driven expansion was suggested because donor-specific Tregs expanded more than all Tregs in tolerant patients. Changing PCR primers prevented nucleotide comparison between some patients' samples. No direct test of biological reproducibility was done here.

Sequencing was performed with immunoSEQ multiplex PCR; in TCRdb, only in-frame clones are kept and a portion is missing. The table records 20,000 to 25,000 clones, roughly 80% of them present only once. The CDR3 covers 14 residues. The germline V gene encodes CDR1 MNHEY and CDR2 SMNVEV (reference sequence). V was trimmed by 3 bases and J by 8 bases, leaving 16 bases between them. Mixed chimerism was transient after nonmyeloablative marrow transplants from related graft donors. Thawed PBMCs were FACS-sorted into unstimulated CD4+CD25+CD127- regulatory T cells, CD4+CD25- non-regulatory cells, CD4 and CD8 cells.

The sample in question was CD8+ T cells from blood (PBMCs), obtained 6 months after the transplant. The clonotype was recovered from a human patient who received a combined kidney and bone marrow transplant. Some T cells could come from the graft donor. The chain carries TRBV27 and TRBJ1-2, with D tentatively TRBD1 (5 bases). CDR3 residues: CASSFGAGYAGYTF. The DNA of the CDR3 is TGTGCCAGCAGTTTCGGAGCAGGGTACGCGGGCTACACCTTC.